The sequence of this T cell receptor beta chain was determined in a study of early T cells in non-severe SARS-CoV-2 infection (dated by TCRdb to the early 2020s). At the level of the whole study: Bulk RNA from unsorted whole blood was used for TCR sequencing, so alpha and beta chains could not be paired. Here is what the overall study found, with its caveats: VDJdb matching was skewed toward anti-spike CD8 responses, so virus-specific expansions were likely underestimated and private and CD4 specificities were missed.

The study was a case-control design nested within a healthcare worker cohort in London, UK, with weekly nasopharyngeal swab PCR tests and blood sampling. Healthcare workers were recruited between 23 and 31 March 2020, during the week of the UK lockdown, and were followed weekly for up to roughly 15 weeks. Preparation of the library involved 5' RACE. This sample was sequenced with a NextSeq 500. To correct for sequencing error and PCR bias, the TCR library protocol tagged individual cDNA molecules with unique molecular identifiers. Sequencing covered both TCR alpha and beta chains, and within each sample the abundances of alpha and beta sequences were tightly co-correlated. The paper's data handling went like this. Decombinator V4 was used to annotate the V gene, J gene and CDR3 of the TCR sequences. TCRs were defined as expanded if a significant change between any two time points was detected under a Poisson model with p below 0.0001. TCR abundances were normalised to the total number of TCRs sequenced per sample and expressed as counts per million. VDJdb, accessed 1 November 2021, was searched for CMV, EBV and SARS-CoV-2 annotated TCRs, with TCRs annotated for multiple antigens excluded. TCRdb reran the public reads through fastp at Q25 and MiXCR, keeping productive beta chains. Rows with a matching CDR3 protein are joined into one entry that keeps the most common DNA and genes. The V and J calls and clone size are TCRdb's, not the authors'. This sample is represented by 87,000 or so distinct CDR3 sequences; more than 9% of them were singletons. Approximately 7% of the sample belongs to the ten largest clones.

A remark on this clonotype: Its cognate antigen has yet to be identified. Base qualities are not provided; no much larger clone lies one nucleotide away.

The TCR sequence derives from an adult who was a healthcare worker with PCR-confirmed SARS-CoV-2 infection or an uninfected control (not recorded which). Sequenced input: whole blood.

CDR3 sequence: CSVMTSGKTGGELFF. At the DNA level, the sequence is TGCAGCGTGATGACTAGCGGGAAAACGGGCGGGGAGCTGTTTTTT. Rearrangement joined TRBV29-1 to TRBJ2-2; 11 nucleotides in the junction match TRBD2. Clipping removes 6 bases from V and 7 bases from J, with 10 as the unmatched junction base count. From a lookup of the germline V gene, CDR1 and CDR2 are SQVTM and ANQGSEA. Including cysteine and phenylalanine, the CDR3 has 15 amino acids. The sequence is cut down to CDR3 DNA, 45 bases in frame from base 1.